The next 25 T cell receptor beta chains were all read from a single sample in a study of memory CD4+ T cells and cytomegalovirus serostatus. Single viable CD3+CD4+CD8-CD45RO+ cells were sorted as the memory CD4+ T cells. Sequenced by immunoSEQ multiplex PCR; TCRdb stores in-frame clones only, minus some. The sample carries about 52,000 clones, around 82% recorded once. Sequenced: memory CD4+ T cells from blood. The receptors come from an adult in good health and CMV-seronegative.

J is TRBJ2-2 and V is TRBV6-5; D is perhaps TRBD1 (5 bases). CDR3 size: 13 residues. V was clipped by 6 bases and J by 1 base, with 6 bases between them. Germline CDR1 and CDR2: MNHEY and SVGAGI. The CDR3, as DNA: TGTGCCAGCAGGGGGCGGAACACCGGGGAGCTGTTTTTT. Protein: CASRGRNTGELFF.

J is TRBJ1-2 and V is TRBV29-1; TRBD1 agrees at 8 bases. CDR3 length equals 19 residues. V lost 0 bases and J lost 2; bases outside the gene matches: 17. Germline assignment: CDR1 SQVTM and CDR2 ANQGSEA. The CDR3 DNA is TGCAGCGTTGAAGATCGGACCAGGGGGCGAAACTCCCTAAACTATGGCTACACCTTC. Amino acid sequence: CSVEDRTRGRNSLNYGYTF.

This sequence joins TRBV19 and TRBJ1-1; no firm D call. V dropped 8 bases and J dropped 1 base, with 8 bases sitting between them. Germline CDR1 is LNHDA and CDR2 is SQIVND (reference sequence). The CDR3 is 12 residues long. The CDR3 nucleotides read TGTGCCAGTGAGCGGTCGAACACTGAAGCTTTCTTT. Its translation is CASERSNTEAFF.

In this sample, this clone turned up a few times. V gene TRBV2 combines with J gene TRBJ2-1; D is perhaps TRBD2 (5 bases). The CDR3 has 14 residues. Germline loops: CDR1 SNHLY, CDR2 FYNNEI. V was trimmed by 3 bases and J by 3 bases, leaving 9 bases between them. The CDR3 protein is CASSDSGYYNEQFF. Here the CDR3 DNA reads TGTGCCAGCAGTGACAGCGGTTACTACAATGAGCAGTTCTTC.

The CDR3 loop is CASSSTGTGVGDTQYF. DNA for the CDR3: TGTGCCAGCAGCTCCACCGGGACAGGAGTGGGCGATACGCAGTATTTT. The J gene is TRBJ2-3, the V gene TRBV5-6; 8 bases agree with TRBD1. The V gene end was trimmed by 3 bases and the J gene end by 6 bases; junction bases not matched to a gene: 12. Looked up from germline, CDR1 is SGHDT and CDR2 is YYEEEE. The CDR3 is 16 amino acids.

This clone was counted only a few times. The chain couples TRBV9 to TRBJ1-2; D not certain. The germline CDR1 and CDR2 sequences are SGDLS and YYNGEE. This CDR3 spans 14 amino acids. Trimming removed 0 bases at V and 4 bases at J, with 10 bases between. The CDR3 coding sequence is TGTGCCAGCAGCGTAGATCCTGGAGTCTATGGCTACACCTTC. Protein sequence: CASSVDPGVYGYTF.

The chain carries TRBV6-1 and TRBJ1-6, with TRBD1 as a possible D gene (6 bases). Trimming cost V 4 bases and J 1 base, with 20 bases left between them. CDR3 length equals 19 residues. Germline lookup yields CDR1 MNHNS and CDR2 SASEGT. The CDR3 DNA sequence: TGTGCCAGCAGTGGGGCTGGGAGGGGGGGATTATCCTATAATTCACCCCTCCACTTT. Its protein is CASSGAGRGGLSYNSPLHF.

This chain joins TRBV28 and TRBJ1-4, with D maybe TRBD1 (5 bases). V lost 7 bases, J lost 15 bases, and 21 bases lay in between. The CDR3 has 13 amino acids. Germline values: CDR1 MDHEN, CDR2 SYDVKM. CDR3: CASTDGGRGLMFF. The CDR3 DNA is TGTGCCAGCACGGATGGGGGAAGGGGTCTAATGTTTTTT.

The CDR3 loop reads CASSTGLNTGELFF. Written as DNA, the CDR3 is TGTGCCAGCAGTACAGGCCTGAACACCGGGGAGCTGTTTTTT. The J gene is TRBJ2-2, the V gene TRBV6-1, with D possibly matching TRBD1 (5 bases). The V end lost 5 bases, the J end lost 1 base, and 8 bases lay between the germline ends. The CDR3 runs 14 residues. From germline, CDR1 is MNHNS and CDR2 SASEGT.

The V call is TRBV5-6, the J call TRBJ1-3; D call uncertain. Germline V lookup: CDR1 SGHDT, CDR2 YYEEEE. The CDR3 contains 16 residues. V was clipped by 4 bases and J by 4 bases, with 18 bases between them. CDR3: CASSIHGRLVGNTIYF. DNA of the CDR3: TGTGCCAGCAGCATTCATGGCAGGTTGGTCGGAAACACCATATATTTT.

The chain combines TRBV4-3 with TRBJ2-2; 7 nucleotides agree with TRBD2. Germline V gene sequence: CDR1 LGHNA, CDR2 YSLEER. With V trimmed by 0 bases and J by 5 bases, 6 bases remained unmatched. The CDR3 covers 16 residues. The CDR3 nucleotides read TGCGCCAGCAGCCAAGATGGGGGGGAGTATACCGGGGAGCTGTTTTTT. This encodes CASSQDGGEYTGELFF.

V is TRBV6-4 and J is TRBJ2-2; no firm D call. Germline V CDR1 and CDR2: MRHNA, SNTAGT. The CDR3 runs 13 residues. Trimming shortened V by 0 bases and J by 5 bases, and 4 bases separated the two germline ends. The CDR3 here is CASSDSSTGELFF. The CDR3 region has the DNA TGTGCCAGCAGTGACTCGAGTACCGGGGAGCTGTTTTTT.

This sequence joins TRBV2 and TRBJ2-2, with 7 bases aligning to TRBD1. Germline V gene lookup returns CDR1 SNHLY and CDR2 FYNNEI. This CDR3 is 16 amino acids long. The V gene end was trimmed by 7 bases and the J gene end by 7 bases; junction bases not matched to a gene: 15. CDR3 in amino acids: CASMARRDRSIGELFF. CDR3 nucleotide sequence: TGTGCCAGCATGGCACGCCGGGACAGATCGATCGGGGAGCTGTTTTTT.

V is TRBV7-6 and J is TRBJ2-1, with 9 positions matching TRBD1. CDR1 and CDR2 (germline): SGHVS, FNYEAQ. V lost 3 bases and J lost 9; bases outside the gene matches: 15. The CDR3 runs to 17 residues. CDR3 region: CASSLGTGTGPGGEQFF. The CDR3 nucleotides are TGTGCCAGCAGCTTGGGGACAGGGACGGGCCCTGGGGGTGAGCAGTTCTTC. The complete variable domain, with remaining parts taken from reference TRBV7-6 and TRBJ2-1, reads GAGVSQSPRYKVTKRGQDVALRCDPISGHVSLYWYRQALGQGPEFLTYFNYEAQQDKSGLPNDRFSAERPEGSISTLTIQRTEQRDSAMYRCASSLGTGTGPGGEQFFGPGTRLTVL.

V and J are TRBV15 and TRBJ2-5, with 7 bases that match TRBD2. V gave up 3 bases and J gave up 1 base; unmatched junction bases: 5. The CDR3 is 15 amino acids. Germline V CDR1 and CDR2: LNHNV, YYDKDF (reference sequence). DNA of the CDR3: TGTGCCACCAGCAGGGCGGGGGTTGGCCAAGAGACCCAGTACTTC. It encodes CATSRAGVGQETQYF.

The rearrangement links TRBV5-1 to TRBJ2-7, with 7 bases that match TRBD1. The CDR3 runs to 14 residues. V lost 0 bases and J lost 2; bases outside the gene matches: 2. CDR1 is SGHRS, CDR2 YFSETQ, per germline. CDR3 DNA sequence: TGCGCCAGCAGCTTGGATACAGGGGCCTACGAGCAGTACTTC. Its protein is CASSLDTGAYEQYF.

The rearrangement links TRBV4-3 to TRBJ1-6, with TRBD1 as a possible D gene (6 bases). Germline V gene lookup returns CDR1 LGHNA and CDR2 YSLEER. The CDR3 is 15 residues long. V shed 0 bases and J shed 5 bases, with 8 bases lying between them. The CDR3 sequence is CASSQDWTDNSPLHF. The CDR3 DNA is TGCGCCAGCAGCCAAGACTGGACAGATAATTCACCCCTCCACTTT.

CDR3 region: CASSLAHSYEQYF. DNA of the CDR3: TGTGCCAGCAGCTTGGCCCACTCCTACGAGCAGTACTTC. The chain is built from TRBV5-6 and TRBJ2-7; the D is unclear. The CDR3 is made up of 13 amino acids. Germline V gene lookup returns CDR1 SGHDT and CDR2 YYEEEE. Trimming took 0 bases from V and 0 from J, leaving 4 bases between them.

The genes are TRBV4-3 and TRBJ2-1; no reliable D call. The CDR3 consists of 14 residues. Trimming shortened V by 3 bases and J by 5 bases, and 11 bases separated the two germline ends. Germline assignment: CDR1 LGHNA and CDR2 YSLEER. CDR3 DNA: TGCGCCAGCAGCCAGGCGACCAATAACAATGAGCAGTTCTTC. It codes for CASSQATNNNEQFF.

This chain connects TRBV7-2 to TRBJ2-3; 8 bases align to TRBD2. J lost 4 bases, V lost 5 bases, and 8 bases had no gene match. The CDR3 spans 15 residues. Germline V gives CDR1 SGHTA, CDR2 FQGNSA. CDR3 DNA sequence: TGTGCCAGCAGCGGGTTATTCGGGGGGGCAGATACGCAGTATTTT. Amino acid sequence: CASSGLFGGADTQYF.

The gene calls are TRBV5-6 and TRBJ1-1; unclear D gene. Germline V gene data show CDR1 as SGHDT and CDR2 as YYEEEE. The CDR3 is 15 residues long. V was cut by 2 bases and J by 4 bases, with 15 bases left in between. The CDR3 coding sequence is TGTGCCAGCAGCTTTTTGCCAAAAAGGGCCACTGAAGCTTTCTTT. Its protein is CASSFLPKRATEAFF.

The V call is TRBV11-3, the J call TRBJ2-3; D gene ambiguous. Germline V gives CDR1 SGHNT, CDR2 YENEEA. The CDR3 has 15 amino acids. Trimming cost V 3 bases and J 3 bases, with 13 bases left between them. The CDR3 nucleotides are TGTGCCAGCAGCTTCTCTTATCCGGATACAGATACGCAGTATTTT. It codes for CASSFSYPDTDTQYF.

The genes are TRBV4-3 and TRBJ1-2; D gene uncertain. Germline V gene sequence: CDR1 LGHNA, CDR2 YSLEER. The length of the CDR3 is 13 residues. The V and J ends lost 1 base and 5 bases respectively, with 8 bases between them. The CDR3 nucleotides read TGCGCCAGCAGCCAAGGGGCAGAGTATGGCTACACCTTC. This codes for CASSQGAEYGYTF.

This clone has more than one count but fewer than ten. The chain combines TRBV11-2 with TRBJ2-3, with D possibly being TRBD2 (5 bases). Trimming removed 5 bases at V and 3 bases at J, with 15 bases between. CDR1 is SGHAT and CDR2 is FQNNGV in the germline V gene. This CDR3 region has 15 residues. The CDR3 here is CASSPGSRGTDTQYF. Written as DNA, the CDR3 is TGTGCCAGCAGCCCGGGAAGTCGAGGGACAGATACGCAGTATTTT. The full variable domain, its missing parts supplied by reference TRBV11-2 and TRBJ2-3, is EAGVAQSPRYKIIEKRQSVAFWCNPISGHATLYWYQQILGQGPKLLIQFQNNGVVDDSQLPKDRFSAERLKGVDSTLKIQPAKLEDSAVYLCASSPGSRGTDTQYFGPGTRLTVL.

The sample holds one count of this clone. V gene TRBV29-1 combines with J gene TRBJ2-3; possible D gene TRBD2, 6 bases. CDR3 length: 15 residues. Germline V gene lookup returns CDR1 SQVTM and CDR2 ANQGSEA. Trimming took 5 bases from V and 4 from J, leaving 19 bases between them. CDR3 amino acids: CSVSKGHGTSDTQYF. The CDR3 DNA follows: TGCAGCGTTTCAAAAGGACATGGGACTTCAGATACGCAGTATTTT.